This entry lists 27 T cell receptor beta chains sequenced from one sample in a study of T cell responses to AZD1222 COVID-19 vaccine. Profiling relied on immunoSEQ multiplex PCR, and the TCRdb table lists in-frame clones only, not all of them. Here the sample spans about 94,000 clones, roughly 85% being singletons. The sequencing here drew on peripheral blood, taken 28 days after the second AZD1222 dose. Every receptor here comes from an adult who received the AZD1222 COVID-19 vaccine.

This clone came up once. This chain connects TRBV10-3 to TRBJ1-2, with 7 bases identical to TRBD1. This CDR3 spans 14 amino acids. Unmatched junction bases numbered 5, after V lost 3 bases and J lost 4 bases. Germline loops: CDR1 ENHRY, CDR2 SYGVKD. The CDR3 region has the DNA TGTGCCATCAGTGAAAGCAGGGGGGTCTATGGCTACACCTTC. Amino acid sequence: CAISESRGVYGYTF.

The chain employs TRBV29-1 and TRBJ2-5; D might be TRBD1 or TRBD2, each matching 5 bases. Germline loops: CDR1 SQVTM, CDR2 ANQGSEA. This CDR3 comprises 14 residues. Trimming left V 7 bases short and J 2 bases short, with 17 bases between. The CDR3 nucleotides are TGCAGCGCCGATCGGGACCCCGGACAAGAGACCCAGTACTTC. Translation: CSADRDPGQETQYF.

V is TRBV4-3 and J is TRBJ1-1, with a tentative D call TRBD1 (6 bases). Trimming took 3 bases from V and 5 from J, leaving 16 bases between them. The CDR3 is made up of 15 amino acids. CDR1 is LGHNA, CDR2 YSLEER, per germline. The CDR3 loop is CASSQGGGVVTEAFF. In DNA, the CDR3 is TGCGCCAGCAGCCAGGGAGGGGGGGTCGTTACTGAAGCTTTCTTT.

The CDR3 spells CASSKQGLYEQYF. In DNA, the CDR3 is TGTGCCAGTAGTAAGCAGGGACTCTACGAGCAGTACTTC. The gene calls are TRBV19 and TRBJ2-7; D is possibly TRBD2 (6 bases). The CDR3 consists of 13 residues. V was pared by 4 bases and J by 3 bases, with 10 bases between. Germline assignment: CDR1 LNHDA and CDR2 SQIVND (reference sequence).

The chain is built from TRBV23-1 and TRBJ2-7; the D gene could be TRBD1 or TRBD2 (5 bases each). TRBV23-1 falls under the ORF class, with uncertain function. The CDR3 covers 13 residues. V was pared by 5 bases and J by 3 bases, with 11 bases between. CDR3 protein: CASSFWGYYEQYF. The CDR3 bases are TGCGCCAGCAGTTTTTGGGGGTACTACGAGCAGTACTTC.

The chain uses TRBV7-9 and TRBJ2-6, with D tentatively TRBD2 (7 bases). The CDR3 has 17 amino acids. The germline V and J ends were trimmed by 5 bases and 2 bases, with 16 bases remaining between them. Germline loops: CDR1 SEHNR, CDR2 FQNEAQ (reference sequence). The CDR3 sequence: CASSPLRGAPGANVLTF. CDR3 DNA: TGTGCCAGCAGCCCCCTCCGGGGGGCACCTGGGGCCAACGTCCTGACTTTC.

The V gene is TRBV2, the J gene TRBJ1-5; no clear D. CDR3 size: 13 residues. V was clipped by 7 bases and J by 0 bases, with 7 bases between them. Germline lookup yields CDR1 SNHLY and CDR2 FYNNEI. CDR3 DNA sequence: TGTGCCAGCATAAGGGATAGCAATCAGCCCCAGCATTTT. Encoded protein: CASIRDSNQPQHF.

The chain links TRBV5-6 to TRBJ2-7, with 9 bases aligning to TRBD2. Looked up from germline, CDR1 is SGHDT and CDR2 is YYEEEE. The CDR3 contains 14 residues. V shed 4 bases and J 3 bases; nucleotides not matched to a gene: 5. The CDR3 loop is CASSTLAGLYEQYF. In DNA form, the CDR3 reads TGTGCCAGCAGCACACTAGCGGGCCTCTACGAGCAGTACTTC. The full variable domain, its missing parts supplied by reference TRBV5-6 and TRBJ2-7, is DAGVTQSPTHLIKTRGQQVTLRCSPKSGHDTVSWYQQALGQGPQFIFQYYEEEERQRGNFPDRFSGHQFPNYSSELNVNALLLGDSALYLCASSTLAGLYEQYFGPGTRLTVT.

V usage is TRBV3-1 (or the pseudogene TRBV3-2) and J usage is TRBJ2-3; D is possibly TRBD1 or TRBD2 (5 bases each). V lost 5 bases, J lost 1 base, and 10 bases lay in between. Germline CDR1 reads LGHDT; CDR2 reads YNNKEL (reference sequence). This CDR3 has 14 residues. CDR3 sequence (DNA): TGTGCCAGCAGCGGGGGACGCGGCACAGATACGCAGTATTTT. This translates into CASSGGRGTDTQYF.

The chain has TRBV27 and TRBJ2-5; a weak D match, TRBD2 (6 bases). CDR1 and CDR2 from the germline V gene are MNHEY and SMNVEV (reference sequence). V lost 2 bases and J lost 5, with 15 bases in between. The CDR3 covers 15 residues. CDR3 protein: CASSLSLRGGETQYF. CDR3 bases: TGTGCCAGCAGTTTAAGTTTGCGGGGTGGGGAGACCCAGTACTTC.

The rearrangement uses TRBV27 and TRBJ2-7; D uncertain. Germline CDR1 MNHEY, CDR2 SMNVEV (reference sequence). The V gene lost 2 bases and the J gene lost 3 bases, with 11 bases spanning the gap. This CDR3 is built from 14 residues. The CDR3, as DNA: TGTGCCAGCAGTTTAAGTAGGTTATACTACGAGCAGTACTTC. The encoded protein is CASSLSRLYYEQYF.

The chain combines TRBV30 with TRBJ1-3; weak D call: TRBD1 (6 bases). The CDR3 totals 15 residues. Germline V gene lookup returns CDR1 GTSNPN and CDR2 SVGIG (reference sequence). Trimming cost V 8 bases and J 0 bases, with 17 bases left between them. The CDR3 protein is CAGGPGVVSGNTIYF. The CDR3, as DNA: TGTGCCGGGGGGCCCGGAGTAGTCTCTGGAAACACCATATATTTT.

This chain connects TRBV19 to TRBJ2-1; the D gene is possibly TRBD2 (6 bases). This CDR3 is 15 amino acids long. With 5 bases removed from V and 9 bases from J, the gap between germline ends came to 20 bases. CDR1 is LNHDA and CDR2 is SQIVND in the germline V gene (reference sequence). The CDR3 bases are TGTGCCAGTAGTCCCCAAGGGGCTAGCGACCCTGAGCAGTTCTTC. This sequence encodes CASSPQGASDPEQFF.

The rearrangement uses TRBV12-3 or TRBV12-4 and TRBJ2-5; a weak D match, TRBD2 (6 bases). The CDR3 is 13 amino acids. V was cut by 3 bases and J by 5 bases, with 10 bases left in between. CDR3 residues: CASSFSRGETQYF. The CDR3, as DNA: TGTGCCAGCAGTTTCAGTCGGGGGGAGACCCAGTACTTC.

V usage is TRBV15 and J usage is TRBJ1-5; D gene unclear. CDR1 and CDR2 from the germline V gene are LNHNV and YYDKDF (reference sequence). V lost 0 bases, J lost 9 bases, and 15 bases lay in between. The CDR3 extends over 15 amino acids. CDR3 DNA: TGTGCCACCAGCAGAGAAGAGGAGGGTTCGGGGCCCCAGCATTTT. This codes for CATSREEEGSGPQHF.

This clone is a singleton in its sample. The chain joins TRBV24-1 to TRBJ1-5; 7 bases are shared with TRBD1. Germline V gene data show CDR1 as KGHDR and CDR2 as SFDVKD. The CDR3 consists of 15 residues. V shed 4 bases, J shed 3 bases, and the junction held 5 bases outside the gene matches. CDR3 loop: CATSETGTVNQPQHF. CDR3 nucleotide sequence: TGTGCCACCAGTGAAACCGGGACAGTCAATCAGCCCCAGCATTTT.

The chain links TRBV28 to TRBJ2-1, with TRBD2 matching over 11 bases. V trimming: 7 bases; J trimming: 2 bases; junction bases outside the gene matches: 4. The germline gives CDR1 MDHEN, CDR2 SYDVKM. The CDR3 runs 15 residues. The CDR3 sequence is CASTNSGGAYNEQFF. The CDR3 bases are TGTGCCAGCACCAATAGCGGGGGGGCCTACAATGAGCAGTTCTTC. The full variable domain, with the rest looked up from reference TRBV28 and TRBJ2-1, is DVKVTQSSRYLVKRTGEKVFLECVQDMDHENMFWYRQDPGLGLRLIYFSYDVKMKEKGDIPEGYSVSREKKERFSLILESASTNQTSMYLCASTNSGGAYNEQFFGPGTRLTVL.

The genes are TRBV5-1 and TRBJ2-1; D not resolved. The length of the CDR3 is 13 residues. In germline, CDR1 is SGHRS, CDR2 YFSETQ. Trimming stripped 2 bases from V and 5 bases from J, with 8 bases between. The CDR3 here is CASSFTVNNEQFF. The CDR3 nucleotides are TGCGCCAGCAGCTTTACAGTTAACAATGAGCAGTTCTTC.

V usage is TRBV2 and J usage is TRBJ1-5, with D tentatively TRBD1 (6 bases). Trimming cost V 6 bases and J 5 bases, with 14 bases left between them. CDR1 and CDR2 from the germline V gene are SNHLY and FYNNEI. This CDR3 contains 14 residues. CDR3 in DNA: TGTGCCAGCAGCCAAGGACAGACCGATCAGCCCCAGCATTTT. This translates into CASSQGQTDQPQHF.

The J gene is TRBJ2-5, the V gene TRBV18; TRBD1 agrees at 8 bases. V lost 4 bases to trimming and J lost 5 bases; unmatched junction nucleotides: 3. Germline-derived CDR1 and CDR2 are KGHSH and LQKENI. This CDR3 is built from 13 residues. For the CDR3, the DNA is TGTGCCAGCTCACGGGACAGGACCGAGACCCAGTACTTC. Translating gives CASSRDRTETQYF.

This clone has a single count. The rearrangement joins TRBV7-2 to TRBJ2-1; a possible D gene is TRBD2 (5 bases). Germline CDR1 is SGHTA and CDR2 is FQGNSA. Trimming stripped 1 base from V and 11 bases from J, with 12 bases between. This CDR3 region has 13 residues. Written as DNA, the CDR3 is TGTGCCAGCAGCTTAGGTTCTAGCCGCCAGCAGTTCTTC. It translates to CASSLGSSRQQFF.

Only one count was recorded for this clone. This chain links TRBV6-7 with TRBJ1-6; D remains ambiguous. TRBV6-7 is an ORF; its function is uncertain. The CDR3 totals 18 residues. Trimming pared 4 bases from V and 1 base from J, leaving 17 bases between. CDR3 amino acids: CASSSLLGRRSYNSPLHF. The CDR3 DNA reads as TGTGCCAGCAGTTCACTCTTAGGTCGGCGGTCCTATAATTCACCCCTCCACTTT.

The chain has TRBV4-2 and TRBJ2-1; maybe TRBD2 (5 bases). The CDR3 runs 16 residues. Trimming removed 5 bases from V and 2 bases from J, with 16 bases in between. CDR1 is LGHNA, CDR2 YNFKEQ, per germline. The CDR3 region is CASSTWAGGAYNEQFF. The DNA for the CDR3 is TGTGCCAGCAGCACATGGGCGGGTGGGGCCTACAATGAGCAGTTCTTC.

CDR3 protein: CSLEGYTF. For the CDR3, the DNA is TGCAGTCTCGAGGGCTACACCTTC. The chain has TRBV20-1 and TRBJ1-2; unclear D gene. Germline lookup yields CDR1 DFQATT and CDR2 SNEGSKA (reference sequence). With 8 bases removed from V and 8 bases from J, the gap between germline ends came to 6 bases. The CDR3 consists of 8 residues.

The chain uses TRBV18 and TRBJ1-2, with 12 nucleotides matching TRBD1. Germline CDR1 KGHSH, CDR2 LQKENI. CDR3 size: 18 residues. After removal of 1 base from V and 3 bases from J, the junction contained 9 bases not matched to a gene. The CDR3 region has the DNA TGTGCCAGCTCACCACGGGGACAGGGGGCGCCGCCCTACTATGGCTACACCTTC. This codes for CASSPRGQGAPPYYGYTF. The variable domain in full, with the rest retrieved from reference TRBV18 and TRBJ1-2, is NAGVMQNPRHLVRRRGQEARLRCSPMKGHSHVYWYRQLPEEGLKFMVYLQKENIIDESGMPKERFSAEFPKEGPSILRIQQVVRGDSAAYFCASSPRGQGAPPYYGYTFGSGTRLTVV.

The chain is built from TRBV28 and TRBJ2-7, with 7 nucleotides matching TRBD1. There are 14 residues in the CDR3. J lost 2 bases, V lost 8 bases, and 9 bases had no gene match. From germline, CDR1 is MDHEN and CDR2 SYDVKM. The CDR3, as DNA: TGTGCCAGCCTGCCGGGACAGAGGGCCTACGAGCAGTACTTC. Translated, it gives CASLPGQRAYEQYF.

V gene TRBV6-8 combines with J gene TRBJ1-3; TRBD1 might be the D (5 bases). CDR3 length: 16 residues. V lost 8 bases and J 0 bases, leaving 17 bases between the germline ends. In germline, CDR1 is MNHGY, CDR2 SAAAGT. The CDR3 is CASRLLRDGSGNTIYF. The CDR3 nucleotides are TGTGCCAGCCGGCTCCTCCGGGACGGCTCTGGAAACACCATATATTTT.